This is a list of T cell receptor beta chains from one sample in a study of multiple sclerosis patients with progressive multifocal leukoencephalopathy. The method was immunoSEQ multiplex PCR; TCRdb's version includes in-frame clones alone and lacks a portion of them. Of about 30,000 clones in the sample, 90% were seen once. The input for sequencing was PBMCs, taken from a patient treated with natalizumab. All receptors come from a human donor with multiple sclerosis. Each CDR3 is given with its conserved first and last residue. The D gene is left open where the match is weak. The size of a clone is reported for some rows only, either as once, few or many, or as a class for expanded clones.

clone_size: NA; d_call: NA; j_call: TRBJ2-5; v_call: TRBV10-3; cdr3_nt: TGTGCCATCAGCGGGAACGACAGGTCCGATCAGGTGACCCAGTACTTC; cdr3_aa: CAISGNDRSDQVTQYF
clone_size: NA; d_call: NA; j_call: TRBJ2-7; v_call: TRBV5-5; cdr3_nt: TGTGCCAGCAGCTCCTATTCCGGGACGGGCTACGAGCAGTACTTC; cdr3_aa: CASSSYSGTGYEQYF
clone_size: NA; d_call: NA; j_call: TRBJ1-5; v_call: TRBV10-2; cdr3_nt: TGCGCCAGCAGTGAAGGAGGGGTAGGGAGGCCCCAGCATTTT; cdr3_aa: CASSEGGVGRPQHF
clone_size: once; d_call: TRBD1; j_call: TRBJ2-1; v_call: TRBV5-1; cdr3_nt: TGCGCCAGCAGCTTAGAGGGACAGCCGGGAATGGATGAGCAGTTCTTC; cdr3_aa: CASSLEGQPGMDEQFF
clone_size: NA; d_call: NA; j_call: TRBJ2-7; v_call: TRBV7-8; cdr3_nt: TGTGCCAGCAGTTTAAATGGGTTCACCTACGAGCAGTACTTC; cdr3_aa: CASSLNGFTYEQYF
clone_size: NA; d_call: NA; j_call: TRBJ1-6; v_call: TRBV19; cdr3_nt: TGTGCCAGTAGTATAGCGGGCGCCTCGGGGTCACCCCTCCACTTT; cdr3_aa: CASSIAGASGSPLHF
clone_size: NA; d_call: NA; j_call: TRBJ1-4; v_call: TRBV4-2; cdr3_nt: TGTGCCAGCAGCCCTCCCGGGTCTGGTGAAAAACTGTTTTTT; cdr3_aa: CASSPPGSGEKLFF
clone_size: NA; d_call: NA; j_call: TRBJ2-1; v_call: TRBV7-7; cdr3_nt: TGTGCTAGCAGCCTTGACAGAAACAATGAGCAGTTCTTC; cdr3_aa: CASSLDRNNEQFF
clone_size: NA; d_call: TRBD2; j_call: TRBJ2-7; v_call: TRBV7-2; cdr3_nt: TGTGCCAGCAGCCCCGGTCGGGGGGGGCTCGACAACGAGCAGTACTTC; cdr3_aa: CASSPGRGGLDNEQYF
clone_size: NA; d_call: NA; j_call: TRBJ2-7; v_call: TRBV18; cdr3_nt: TGTGCCAGCTCACCAAATCAGGGGTTCGAGCAGTACTTC; cdr3_aa: CASSPNQGFEQYF
clone_size: NA; d_call: TRBD2; j_call: TRBJ2-5; v_call: TRBV5-4; cdr3_nt: TGTGCCAGCAGCTTGGCCGGGGGGGGACGAGAGACCCAGTACTTC; cdr3_aa: CASSLAGGGRETQYF
clone_size: NA; d_call: TRBD1; j_call: TRBJ2-7; v_call: TRBV4-2; cdr3_nt: TGTGCCAGCAGCCAAGGACAGGGGGACTACGAGCAGTACTTC; cdr3_aa: CASSQGQGDYEQYF
clone_size: once; d_call: NA; j_call: TRBJ1-1; v_call: TRBV28; cdr3_nt: TGTGCCAGCAGTTTAACTGCGGGGAACACTGAAGCTTTCTTT; cdr3_aa: CASSLTAGNTEAFF
clone_size: NA; d_call: NA; j_call: TRBJ2-2; v_call: TRBV29-1; cdr3_nt: TGCAGCGTTGAAGGGTGGGCAGGGGGGTCAACCGGGGAGCTGTTTTTT; cdr3_aa: CSVEGWAGGSTGELFF
clone_size: NA; d_call: TRBD1; j_call: TRBJ2-1; v_call: TRBV9; cdr3_nt: TGTGCCAGCAGCCCCAAGACAGGGAACAATGAGCAGTTCTTC; cdr3_aa: CASSPKTGNNEQFF
clone_size: NA; d_call: NA; j_call: TRBJ2-1; v_call: TRBV4-1; cdr3_nt: TGCGCCAGCAGCCAAGCCCCAGGGAACAATGAGCAGTTCTTC; cdr3_aa: CASSQAPGNNEQFF
clone_size: NA; d_call: NA; j_call: TRBJ2-3; v_call: TRBV14; cdr3_nt: TGTGCCAGCAGCCCCCTATTTGCGGGGGCCGCCCATACGCAGTATTTT; cdr3_aa: CASSPLFAGAAHTQYF